This TCR beta chain emerged from a study of OX40 agonist ivuxolimab in advanced cancers. Data came from immunoSEQ multiplex PCR; TCRdb stores just in-frame clones and leaves some out. The sample contains roughly 110,000 clones, approximately 90% of which appear only once. As regards this clone: Its antigen is unknown.

General study points: Clonal expansion from baseline to week 6 occurred in both CD4+ and CD8+ T cells.

Sampling times: baseline, cycle 4 day 1, cycle 7 day 1. Germline loops: CDR1 MNHEY, CDR2 SVGAGI. Trimming cost V 2 bases and J 4 bases; bases outside gene matches: 10. The CDR3 has 16 residues. The clonotype comes from an adult with an advanced solid tumor such as melanoma, head and neck, liver or kidney cancer. The gene calls are TRBV6-5 and TRBJ2-7; 8 nucleotides line up with TRBD2. This specimen was CD4+ or CD8+ T cells sorted from blood, taken in a trial of the OX40 agonist ivuxolimab. The CDR3 loop is CASSYEGSGSSYEQYF. The CDR3 coding sequence is TGTGCCAGCAGTTACGAGGGGAGCGGGAGCAGTTACGAGCAGTACTTC.